These 27 T cell receptor beta chains were all obtained from the same sample, sequenced in a study of lymphopenia after photon versus proton radiotherapy. Sequencing used immunoSEQ multiplex PCR; TCRdb keeps in-frame clones, though not all of them. The repertoire has around 63,000 clones, about 87% of them found once; the top ten carry about a tenth. Material: peripheral blood, obtained from a patient treated with proton-based radiotherapy. The receptors were gathered from an older man with esophageal cancer.

The chain links TRBV7-9 to TRBJ1-4; 9 bases fit TRBD1. The V gene end was trimmed by 5 bases and the J gene end by 4 bases; junction bases not matched to a gene: 5. In germline, CDR1 is SEHNR, CDR2 FQNEAQ (reference sequence). The CDR3 runs 15 residues. The CDR3: CASSPRQGGNEKLFF. The CDR3 nucleotides are TGTGCCAGCAGCCCGAGACAGGGGGGTAATGAAAAACTGTTTTTT. The complete variable domain, with remaining parts taken from reference TRBV7-9 and TRBJ1-4, reads DTGVSQNPRHKITKRGQNVTFRCDPISEHNRLYWYRQTLGQGPEFLTYFQNEAQLEKSRLLSDRFSAERPKGSFSTLEIQRTEQGDSAMYLCASSPRQGGNEKLFFGSGTQLSVL.

This chain uses TRBV7-9 with TRBJ1-1; 12 bases line up with TRBD1. V gave up 2 bases and J gave up 4 bases; unmatched junction bases: 11. This CDR3 contains 18 residues. Germline V gives CDR1 SEHNR, CDR2 FQNEAQ (reference sequence). CDR3 protein: CASSLFAPGQGAGTEAFF. In nucleotides, the CDR3 is TGTGCCAGCAGCTTATTCGCCCCGGGACAGGGGGCTGGCACTGAAGCTTTCTTT.

The chain recombines TRBV4-1 with TRBJ1-4; 7 bases map to TRBD1. Germline CDR1 is MGHRA and CDR2 is YSYEKL. Trimming at V came to 2 bases and at J to 5 bases, leaving 5 bases not matched to a gene. The CDR3 spans 15 residues. Here the CDR3 DNA reads TGCGCCAGCAGCCAAAGGGGGCAGACAAATGAAAAACTGTTTTTT. As protein: CASSQRGQTNEKLFF.

The chain joins TRBV21-1 to TRBJ2-7; TRBD1 reflects the table's D call only, with no check against the DNA. TRBV21-1 is a pseudogene locus. The CDR3 extends over 19 amino acids. The CDR3: CASSKAYPGVTSFYYEQYF. The DNA for the CDR3 is TGTGCCAGCAGCAAAGCGTACCCAGGGGTAACCTCTTTTTACTACGAGCAGTACTTC.

The gene calls are TRBV29-1 and TRBJ2-1; 10 nucleotides line up with TRBD1. The J segment lost 9 bases and the V segment lost 3 bases, leaving 8 bases of the junction unmatched. In germline, CDR1 is SQVTM, CDR2 ANQGSEA. CDR3 length: 14 amino acids. CDR3 region: CSVDGDRGMGEQFF. CDR3 coding DNA: TGCAGCGTTGACGGGGACAGGGGAATGGGTGAGCAGTTCTTC.

V gene TRBV9 combines with J gene TRBJ2-2, with D possibly TRBD1 on 6 matching bases. V lost 5 bases and J 2 bases, leaving 19 bases between the germline ends. The CDR3 contains 17 residues. From germline, CDR1 is SGDLS and CDR2 YYNGEE. As DNA, the CDR3 is TGTGCCAGCAGTCGATTTTACGGGACAAAAAACACCGGGGAGCTGTTTTTT. Its translation is CASSRFYGTKNTGELFF. Full variable domain (remainder filled in from reference TRBV9 and TRBJ2-2): DSGVTQTPKHLITATGQRVTLRCSPRSGDLSVYWYQQSLDQGLQFLIQYYNGEERAKGNILERFSAQQFPDLHSELNLSSLELGDSALYFCASSRFYGTKNTGELFFGEGSRLTVL.

The rearrangement links TRBV5-1 to TRBJ2-7, with D tentatively TRBD1 or TRBD2 (5 bases each). CDR1 and CDR2 from the germline V gene are SGHRS and YFSETQ. V lost 2 bases, J lost 2 bases, and 11 bases lay in between. The CDR3 is 14 residues long. The CDR3 sequence: CASSFGTRTYEQYF. CDR3 nucleotides: TGCGCCAGCAGCTTCGGGACGAGAACCTACGAGCAGTACTTC.

The genes are TRBV6-6 and TRBJ2-7; TRBD1 might be the D (6 bases). The germline CDR1 and CDR2 sequences are MNHNY and SVGAGI (reference sequence). Trimming shortened V by 7 bases and J by 2 bases, and 15 bases separated the two germline ends. The CDR3 runs 14 residues. The CDR3 is CASTNDRFPYEQYF. DNA for the CDR3: TGTGCCAGCACCAACGACAGGTTCCCCTACGAGCAGTACTTC.

The V gene is TRBV27, the J gene TRBJ2-7; a possible D gene is TRBD2 (6 bases). CDR1 and CDR2 from the germline V gene are MNHEY and SMNVEV (reference sequence). The CDR3 length is 17 residues. The V gene lost 5 bases and the J gene lost 7 bases, with 27 bases spanning the gap. CDR3 in DNA: TGTGCCAGCAGTCCTATCCTTTGGGGGGACGATAGAGGGGAGCAGTACTTC. Translating it yields CASSPILWGDDRGEQYF.

The rearrangement joins TRBV7-2 to TRBJ2-2, with a possible D match to TRBD1 (5 bases). CDR1 is SGHTA, CDR2 FQGNSA, per germline. V dropped 5 bases and J dropped 2 bases, with 9 bases sitting between them. The CDR3 sequence is 14 residues long. The CDR3 protein is CASSRQQNTGELFF. The CDR3 coding sequence is TGTGCCAGCAGCCGACAGCAAAACACCGGGGAGCTGTTTTTT. Full variable domain (remainder filled in from reference TRBV7-2 and TRBJ2-2): GAGVSQSPSNKVTEKGKDVELRCDPISGHTALYWYRQSLGQGLEFLIYFQGNSAPDKSGLPSDRFSAERTGGSVSTLTIQRTQQEDSAVYLCASSRQQNTGELFFGEGSRLTVL.

This chain links TRBV4-1 with TRBJ1-6; weak D call: TRBD1 (5 bases). Germline-derived CDR1 and CDR2 are MGHRA and YSYEKL. Trimming took 2 bases from V and 7 from J, leaving 9 bases between them. The CDR3 length is 14 residues. CDR3: CASSQLAGNSPLHF. In DNA, the CDR3 is TGCGCCAGCAGCCAATTGGCAGGGAATTCACCCCTCCACTTT.

In this sample, this clone turned up a few times. This chain connects TRBV11-2 to TRBJ1-4; 7 bases map to TRBD1. This CDR3 has 15 residues. The germline V gene has CDR1 SGHAT and CDR2 FQNNGV. V trimming: 2 bases; J trimming: 3 bases; junction bases outside the gene matches: 3. CDR3 DNA sequence: TGTGCCAGCAGCTTAAGGGGACAGCCTAATGAAAAACTGTTTTTT. Protein product: CASSLRGQPNEKLFF.

This chain links TRBV2 with TRBJ1-1; no definite D call. Germline-derived CDR1 and CDR2 are SNHLY and FYNNEI. V gave up 4 bases and J gave up 10 bases, with 16 bases separating them. This CDR3 region has 13 residues. CDR3 bases: TGTGCCAGCAGTGTGGAGGGAGAGGCTGCAGCTTTCTTT. This sequence encodes CASSVEGEAAAFF.

In DNA form, the CDR3 reads TGTGCCAGTAGTATTGGGACAGGATACGACAATGAGCAGTTCTTC. It specifies CASSIGTGYDNEQFF. This sequence joins TRBV19 and TRBJ2-1, with 8 bases matching TRBD1. Per the germline V gene, CDR1 is LNHDA and CDR2 is SQIVND (reference sequence). Trimming at V came to 3 bases and at J to 5 bases, leaving 6 bases not matched to a gene. The CDR3 has 15 residues.

The rearrangement links TRBV7-9 to TRBJ2-1; no firm D call. From germline, CDR1 is SEHNR and CDR2 FQNEAQ (reference sequence). This CDR3 is 11 amino acids long. The germline V and J ends were trimmed by 5 bases and 7 bases, with 6 bases remaining between them. The CDR3 reads CASSRTNEQFF. In nucleotides, the CDR3 is TGTGCCAGCAGCCGTACTAATGAGCAGTTCTTC.

The rearrangement joins TRBV7-6 to TRBJ1-1; 10 bases map to TRBD1. In germline, CDR1 is SGHVS, CDR2 FNYEAQ. Trimming took 3 bases from V and 8 from J; bases not matched to a gene: 21. CDR3 length: 19 residues. The DNA of the CDR3 is TGTGCCAGCAGCTTTTCTGTAGTCGACAGGGGGCGCGAGCGCAACGAAGCTTTCTTT. This codes for CASSFSVVDRGRERNEAFF.

The rearrangement uses TRBV25-1 and TRBJ2-1, with TRBD1 matching over 10 bases. CDR1 is MGHDK and CDR2 is SYGVNS in the germline V gene. V dropped 1 base and J dropped 9; count of bases not matched to a gene: 6. CDR3 length equals 15 residues. CDR3 protein: CASSEWRGTGVEQFF. Here the CDR3 DNA reads TGTGCCAGCAGTGAATGGCGCGGGACAGGGGTTGAGCAGTTCTTC.

The chain employs TRBV7-2 and TRBJ2-7, with D perhaps matching TRBD2 (6 bases). In germline, CDR1 is SGHTA, CDR2 FQGNSA. V shed 4 bases and J shed 9 bases, with 22 bases lying between them. The CDR3 is made up of 15 amino acids. The CDR3 DNA sequence: TGTGCCAGCAGCTCACCCTCGGACGGAGGGGTAAGGCAGTACTTC. This sequence encodes CASSSPSDGGVRQYF.

This clone is termed medium-sized (0.01 to 0.1%). This rearrangement joins TRBV5-1 to TRBJ1-1; 9 positions agree with TRBD1. The CDR3 contains 11 residues. Losses at the gene ends were 6 bases for V and 10 bases for J; bases not matched to a gene: 4. Germline-derived CDR1 and CDR2 are SGHRS and YFSETQ. In DNA form, the CDR3 reads TGCGCCAGCAAACAGGGGGCTGTAGCTTTCTTT. Amino acids: CASKQGAVAFF.

The chain combines TRBV7-2 with TRBJ1-4, with D uncertain. Trimming shortened V by 6 bases and J by 0 bases, and 5 bases separated the two germline ends. Germline V gene sequence: CDR1 SGHTA, CDR2 FQGNSA. CDR3 length equals 13 residues. This CDR3 reads CASRRATNEKLFF. The CDR3 nucleotides are TGTGCCAGCAGACGTGCAACTAATGAAAAACTGTTTTTT.

Written as DNA, the CDR3 is TGTGCCAGCAGCTTACAGGGGTCCAAAAACATTCAGTACTTC. It translates to CASSLQGSKNIQYF. V usage is TRBV7-8 and J usage is TRBJ2-4, with D perhaps matching TRBD1 (6 bases). Deletions cut 2 bases from V and 2 bases from J, with 7 bases between. Germline assignment: CDR1 SGHVS and CDR2 FQNEAQ. CDR3 size: 14 residues.

The CDR3: CASSQDRTGANVLTF. CDR3 in DNA: TGCGCCAGCAGCCAAGATAGGACCGGGGCCAACGTCCTGACTTTC. The chain joins TRBV4-3 to TRBJ2-6; unclear D gene. V gave up 0 bases and J gave up 4 bases, with 7 bases separating them. Germline assignment: CDR1 LGHNA and CDR2 YSLEER. This CDR3 is 15 amino acids long.

With respect to this clone: Germline and junction disagree at one end, which may indicate a read error. The V call is TRBV7-9, the J call TRBJ1-6; no clear D gene. The germline V gene encodes CDR1 SEHNR and CDR2 FQNEAQ (reference sequence). There are 13 residues in the CDR3. This chain's CDR3 is CASSLDPGSPPHF. The CDR3 region has the DNA TGTGCCAGCAGCTTAGATCCCGGGTCACCCCCCCACTTT.

The CDR3 here is CASSIITGGAADTQYF. DNA of the CDR3: TGTGCCAGCAGCATCATAACAGGGGGCGCAGCAGATACGCAGTATTTT. This sequence joins TRBV9 and TRBJ2-3; 9 bases fit TRBD1. V was clipped by 4 bases and J by 4 bases; unmatched bases: 10. The CDR3 is 16 amino acids. Germline CDR1 is SGDLS and CDR2 is YYNGEE.

The chain uses TRBV7-3 and TRBJ2-2, with TRBD1 matching over 8 bases. CDR1 SGHTA and CDR2 FQGTGA come from the germline V gene. The CDR3 loop spans 16 amino acids. The V gene end was trimmed by 3 bases and the J gene end by 6 bases; junction bases not matched to a gene: 9. The CDR3 bases are TGTGCCAGCAGCTTCACCCCGGGACAGGCCCCCGGGGAGCTGTTTTTT. Its protein is CASSFTPGQAPGELFF.

As regards this clone: Other DNA sequences in this specimen translate into the identical CDR3. This sequence joins TRBV5-1 and TRBJ2-2; 10 bases agree with TRBD1. Germline CDR1 and CDR2: SGHRS and YFSETQ. This CDR3 has 15 residues. Losses at the gene ends were 4 bases for V and 5 bases for J; bases not matched to a gene: 5. The CDR3, as DNA: TGCGCCAGCAGCGAGGGACAGGGGCGGACCGGGGAGCTGTTTTTT. Translation: CASSEGQGRTGELFF.

The chain employs TRBV7-8 and TRBJ2-3; 7 bases fit TRBD1. This CDR3 is 16 amino acids long. With 4 bases clipped from V and 2 bases from J, the junction kept 9 bases outside the gene matches. Germline loops: CDR1 SGHVS, CDR2 FQNEAQ. CDR3 in DNA: TGTGCCAGCAGCTCCCGGACAGGCTCTTACACAGATACGCAGTATTTT. As protein: CASSSRTGSYTDTQYF.